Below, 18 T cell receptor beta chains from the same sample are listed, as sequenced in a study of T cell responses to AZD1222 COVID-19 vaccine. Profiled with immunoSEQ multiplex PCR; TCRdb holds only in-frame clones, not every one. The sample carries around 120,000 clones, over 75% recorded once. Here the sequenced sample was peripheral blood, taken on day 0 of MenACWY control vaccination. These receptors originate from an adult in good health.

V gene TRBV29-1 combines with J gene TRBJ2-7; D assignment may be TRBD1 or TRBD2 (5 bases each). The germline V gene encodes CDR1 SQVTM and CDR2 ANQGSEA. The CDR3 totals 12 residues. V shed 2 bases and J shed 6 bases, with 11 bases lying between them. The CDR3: CSVEKGPFEQYF. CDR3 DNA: TGCAGCGTTGAAAAGGGACCATTCGAGCAGTACTTC.

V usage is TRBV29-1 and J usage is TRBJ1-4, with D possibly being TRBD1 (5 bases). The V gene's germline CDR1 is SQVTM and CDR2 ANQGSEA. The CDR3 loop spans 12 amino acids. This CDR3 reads CGATGVGEKLFF. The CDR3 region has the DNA TGCGGGGCAACGGGTGTAGGGGAAAAACTGTTTTTT.

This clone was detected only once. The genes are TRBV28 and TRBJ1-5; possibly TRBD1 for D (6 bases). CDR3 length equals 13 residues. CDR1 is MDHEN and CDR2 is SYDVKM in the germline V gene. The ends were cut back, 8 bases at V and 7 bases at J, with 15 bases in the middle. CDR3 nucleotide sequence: TGTGCCAGCTGGGGGGGGGCAGGGCAGCCCCAGCATTTT. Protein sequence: CASWGGAGQPQHF.

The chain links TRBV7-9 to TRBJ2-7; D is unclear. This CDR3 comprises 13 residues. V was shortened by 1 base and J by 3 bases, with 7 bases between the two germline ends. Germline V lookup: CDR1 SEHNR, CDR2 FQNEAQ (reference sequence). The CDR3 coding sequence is TGTGCCAGCAGCTTAGGAGGCAACTACGAGCAGTACTTC. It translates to CASSLGGNYEQYF.

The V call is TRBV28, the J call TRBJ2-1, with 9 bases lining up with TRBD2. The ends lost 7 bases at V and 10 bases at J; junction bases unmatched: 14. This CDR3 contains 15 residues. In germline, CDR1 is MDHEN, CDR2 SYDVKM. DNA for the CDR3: TGTGCCAGCACTTTGGCCCATATAGCGGGAGAAGAGCAGTTCTTC. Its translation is CASTLAHIAGEEQFF.

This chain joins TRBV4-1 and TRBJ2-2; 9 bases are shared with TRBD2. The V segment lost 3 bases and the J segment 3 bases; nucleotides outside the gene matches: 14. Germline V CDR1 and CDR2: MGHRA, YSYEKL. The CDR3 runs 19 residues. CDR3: CASSHSPTSGPLHTGELFF. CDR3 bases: TGCGCCAGCAGCCACTCCCCGACTAGCGGACCACTTCACACCGGGGAGCTGTTTTTT.

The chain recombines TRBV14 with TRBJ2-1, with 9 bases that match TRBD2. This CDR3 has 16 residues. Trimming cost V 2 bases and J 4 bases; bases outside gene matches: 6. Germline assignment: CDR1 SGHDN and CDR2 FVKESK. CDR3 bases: TGTGCCAGCAGCCAAATTCTAGCGGGGCGATACAATGAGCAGTTCTTC. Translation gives CASSQILAGRYNEQFF. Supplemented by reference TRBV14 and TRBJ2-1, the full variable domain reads EAGVTQFPSHSVIEKGQTVTLRCDPISGHDNLYWYRRVMGKEIKFLLHFVKESKQDESGMPNNRFLAERTGGTYSTLKVQPAELEDSGVYFCASSQILAGRYNEQFFGPGTRLTVL.

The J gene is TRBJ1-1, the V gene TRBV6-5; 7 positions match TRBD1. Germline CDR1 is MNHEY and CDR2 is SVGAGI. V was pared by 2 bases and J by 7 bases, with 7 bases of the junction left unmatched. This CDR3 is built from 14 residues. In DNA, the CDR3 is TGTGCCAGCAGTTACCAGGGGGGGCGCAGTGAAGCTTTCTTT. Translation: CASSYQGGRSEAFF.

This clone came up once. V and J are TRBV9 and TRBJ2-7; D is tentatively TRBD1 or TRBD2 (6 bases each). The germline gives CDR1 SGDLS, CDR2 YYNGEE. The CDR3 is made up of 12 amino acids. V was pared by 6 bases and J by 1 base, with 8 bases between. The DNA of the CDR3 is TGTGCCAGCAAAGGGGGGTCCTACGAGCAGTACTTC. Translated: CASKGGSYEQYF.

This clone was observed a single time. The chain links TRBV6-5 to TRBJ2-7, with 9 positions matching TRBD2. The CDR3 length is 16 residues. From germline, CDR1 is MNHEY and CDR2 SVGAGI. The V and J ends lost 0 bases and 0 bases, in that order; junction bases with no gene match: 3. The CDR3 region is CASSYSIAGVSYEQYF. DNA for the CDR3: TGTGCCAGCAGTTACTCGATAGCGGGGGTCTCCTACGAGCAGTACTTC.

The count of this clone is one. The CDR3: CASSKGSTVRTYFNNSPLHF. The CDR3 DNA sequence: TGTGCCAGCAGCAAAGGGAGCACAGTAAGAACCTACTTTAACAATTCACCCCTCCACTTT. The chain employs TRBV21-1 and TRBJ1-6. TRBV21-1 has pseudogene status. The CDR3 contains 20 residues.

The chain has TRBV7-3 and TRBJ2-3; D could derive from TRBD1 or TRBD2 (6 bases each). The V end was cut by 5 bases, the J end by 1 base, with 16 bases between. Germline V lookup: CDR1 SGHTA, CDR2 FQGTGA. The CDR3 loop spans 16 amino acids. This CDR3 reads CASSPKQGGGTDTQYF. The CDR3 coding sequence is TGTGCCAGCAGCCCCAAACAGGGAGGAGGCACAGATACGCAGTATTTT. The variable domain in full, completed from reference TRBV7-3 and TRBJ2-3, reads GAGVSQTPSNKVTEKGKYVELRCDPISGHTALYWYRQSLGQGPEFLIYFQGTGAADDSGLPNDRFFAVRPEGSVSTLKIQRTERGDSAVYLCASSPKQGGGTDTQYFGPGTRLTVL.

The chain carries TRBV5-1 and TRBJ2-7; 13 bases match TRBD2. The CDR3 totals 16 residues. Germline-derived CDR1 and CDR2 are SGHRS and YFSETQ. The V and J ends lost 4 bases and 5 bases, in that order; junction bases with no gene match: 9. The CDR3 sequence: CASSEGGTSGNNEQYF. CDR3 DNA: TGCGCCAGCAGCGAGGGAGGGACTAGCGGGAACAACGAGCAGTACTTC. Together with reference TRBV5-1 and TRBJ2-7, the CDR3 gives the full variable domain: KAGVTQTPRYLIKTRGQQVTLSCSPISGHRSVSWYQQTPGQGLQFLFEYFSETQRNKGNFPGRFSGRQFSNSRSEMNVSTLELGDSALYLCASSEGGTSGNNEQYFGPGTRLTVT.

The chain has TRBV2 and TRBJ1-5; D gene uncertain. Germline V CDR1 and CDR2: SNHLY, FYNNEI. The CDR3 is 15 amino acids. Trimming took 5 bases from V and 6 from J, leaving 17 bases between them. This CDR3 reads CASSLGGVGSQPQHF. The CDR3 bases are TGTGCCAGCAGTCTAGGCGGGGTAGGGAGTCAGCCCCAGCATTTT.

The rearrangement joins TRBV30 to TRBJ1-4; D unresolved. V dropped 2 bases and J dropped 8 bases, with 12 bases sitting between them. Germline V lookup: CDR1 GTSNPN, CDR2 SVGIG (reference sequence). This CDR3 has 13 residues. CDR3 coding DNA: TGTGCCTGGAGTCCCCCTGTTGGGGAAAAACTGTTTTTT. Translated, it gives CAWSPPVGEKLFF.

CDR3 loop: CAWSVRNTEAFF. The CDR3 nucleotides read TGTGCCTGGAGTGTAAGGAACACTGAAGCTTTCTTT. The chain links TRBV30 to TRBJ1-1; D unresolved. V shed 0 bases and J shed 1 base, with 3 bases lying between them. This CDR3 is built from 12 residues. Germline CDR1 and CDR2: GTSNPN and SVGIG (reference sequence).

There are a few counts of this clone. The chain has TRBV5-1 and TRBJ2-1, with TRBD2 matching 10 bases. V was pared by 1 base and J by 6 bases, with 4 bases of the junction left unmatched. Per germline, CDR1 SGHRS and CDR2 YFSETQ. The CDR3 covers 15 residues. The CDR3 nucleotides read TGCGCCAGCAGCTTGACAGCGGGAGGGTCCAATGAGCAGTTCTTC. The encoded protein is CASSLTAGGSNEQFF.

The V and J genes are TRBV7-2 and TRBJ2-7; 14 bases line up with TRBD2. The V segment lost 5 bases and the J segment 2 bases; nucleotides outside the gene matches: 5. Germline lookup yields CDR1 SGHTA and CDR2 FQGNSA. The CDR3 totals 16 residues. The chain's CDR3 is CASSPRGLAGAYEQYF. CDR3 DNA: TGTGCCAGCAGCCCGAGGGGACTAGCGGGAGCCTACGAGCAGTACTTC.